Detailed here is one T cell receptor (beta chain). TCRdb keeps only in-frame clones here, not all; method: immunoSEQ multiplex PCR. Counted here are about 43,000 clones, about 94% occurring once; the ten biggest clones make up 1.6%. The data were taken from a study of preoperative IRX-2 immunotherapy in early breast cancer. This sample's treatment: preoperative locoregional IRX-2 cytokine immunotherapy. Preoperative locoregional IRX-2 cytokine immunotherapy was tested in the phase Ib source study. Looked up from germline, CDR1 is SQVTM and CDR2 is ANQGSEA. Trimming stripped 7 bases from V and 2 bases from J, with 14 bases between. CDR3 length: 13 residues.

This TCR came from a human donor with breast cancer. The specimen comprised tumor tissue, sampled after IRX-2 immunotherapy. The V call is TRBV29-1, the J call TRBJ1-2, with D possibly being TRBD1 (6 bases). The CDR3: CSATGGYNYGYTF. CDR3 bases: TGCAGCGCGACAGGCGGGTACAACTATGGCTACACCTTC. The full variable domain, with the rest looked up from reference TRBV29-1 and TRBJ1-2, is SAVISQKPSRDICQRGTSLTIQCQVDSQVTMMFWYRQQPGQSLTLIATANQGSEATYESGFVIDKFPISRPNLTFSTLTVSNMSPEDSSIYLCSATGGYNYGYTFGSGTRLTVV.